The clone carrying this TCR beta chain has at least ten counts. The V gene end was trimmed by 3 bases and the J gene end by 2 bases; junction bases not matched to a gene: 3. The germline V gene has CDR1 DFQATT and CDR2 SNEGSKA (reference sequence). The CDR3 is 13 residues long. The sample originates from a study of T cells in Graves' hyperthyroidism and ophthalmopathy. RNA transcripts were the template for amplifying TCR beta CDR3 regions. Carried out on the TCR CDR3, a first-round RT-PCR used the HTBI primer set. In TCRdb, the multiplex PCR reads were re-called with MiXCR into one record per CDR3 protein. The sample includes some 490,000 distinct CDR3 sequences, approximately 23% seen only once; the top ten take around 47%.

The specimen sequenced was blood. The chain employs TRBV20-1 and TRBJ1-1; TRBD1 matches at 7 bases. The receptor was isolated from a woman aged 65 to 85 with Graves' ophthalmopathy. The chain's CDR3 is CSARRQGNTEAFF. The CDR3 DNA is TGCAGTGCTAGGAGACAGGGAAACACTGAAGCTTTCTTT.